These T cell receptor beta chains were read from a single sample in a study of T cells after yellow fever vaccination. Using its own MiXCR run on the 5' RACE reads, TCRdb lists one record per CDR3 protein. The sample lists 500,000 to 650,000 distinct CDR3 sequences, around 12% occurring once. Here the sequenced sample was PBMCs, taken on the day of the yellow fever booster vaccination. The receptors come from a man between 25 and 39 years old who received the YFV17D yellow fever vaccine. Both conserved end residues are part of each CDR3. D genes are given only for firm matches. The listing skips clone size in some rows; elsewhere it reads once, few, many or a size class.

D: .; size: many; J: TRBJ2-3; V: TRBV27; DNA: TGTGCCAGCAGTCCCCATGTCCTGCCCCCCGCGGATACGCAGTATTTT; CDR3: CASSPHVLPPADTQYF
D: .; size: .; J: TRBJ2-3; V: TRBV10-3; DNA: TGTGCCTCATGGGGCGGGGGCACAGATACGCAGTATTTT; CDR3: CASWGGGTDTQYF
D: TRBD1; size: few; J: TRBJ1-2; V: TRBV4-3; DNA: TGCGCCAGCAGCCTGGAGGGGGCGGGGGGTGGCTACACCTTC; CDR3: CASSLEGAGGGYTF
D: TRBD2; size: .; J: TRBJ2-5; V: TRBV28; DNA: TGTGCCAGCAGTGGGCTTAGCGGGAGTCAGGAGACCCAGTACTTC; CDR3: CASSGLSGSQETQYF
D: TRBD1; size: .; J: TRBJ2-7; V: TRBV5-4; DNA: TGTGCCAGCAGCGCTGGACAGGGGGCCCTCTACGAGCAGTACTTC; CDR3: CASSAGQGALYEQYF
D: .; size: .; J: TRBJ2-3; V: TRBV29-1; DNA: TGCAGCGCCGATAGTGGGACACAAATTTTCCCGGGTACGCAGTATTTT; CDR3: CSADSGTQIFPGTQYF
D: TRBD1; size: .; J: TRBJ2-7; V: TRBV12-3/TRBV12-4; DNA: TGTGCCAGCAGTACCGATTGGACAGGCTACGAGCAGTACTTC; CDR3: CASSTDWTGYEQYF
D: .; size: .; J: TRBJ2-2; V: TRBV9; DNA: TGTGCCAGCAGCCCTCGGTATACCGACACCGGGGAGCTGTTTTTT; CDR3: CASSPRYTDTGELFF
D: TRBD2; size: .; J: TRBJ2-3; V: TRBV27; DNA: TGTGCCAGCAGTTTCTCGCGGGAGGGCCTTTATACGCAGTATTTT; CDR3: CASSFSREGLYTQYF
D: .; size: many; J: TRBJ2-1; V: TRBV5-1; DNA: TGCGCCAGCAGCTTGTCCGGGCTAAGCTCCTACAATGAGCAGTTCTTC; CDR3: CASSLSGLSSYNEQFF
D: TRBD1; size: .; J: TRBJ1-3; V: TRBV18; DNA: TGTGCCAGCTCCCCGGGACAGGGAACTTCTGGAAACACCATATATTTT; CDR3: CASSPGQGTSGNTIYF
D: .; size: few; J: TRBJ2-7; V: TRBV7-2; DNA: TGTGCCAGCAGCCAGGTCGTGGGACTCCAATCCTACGAGCAGTACTTC; CDR3: CASSQVVGLQSYEQYF
D: .; size: few; J: TRBJ1-4; V: TRBV18; DNA: TGTGCCAGCTCACGAGGGACGATTAATGAAAAACTGTTTTTT; CDR3: CASSRGTINEKLFF
D: .; size: few; J: TRBJ2-7; V: TRBV6-1; DNA: TGTGCCAGCAGTCCACACAGGGCCGGGTACAACGAGCAGTACTTC; CDR3: CASSPHRAGYNEQYF
D: .; size: .; J: TRBJ2-3; V: TRBV7-9; DNA: TGTGCCATCTCGCAGGAGGGAGAGAGCACAGATACGCAGTATTTT; CDR3: CAISQEGESTDTQYF
D: TRBD1; size: .; J: TRBJ1-4; V: TRBV6-1; DNA: TGTGCCAGCAGAATAGGGGGCTCGTCCCAAAAACTGTTTTTT; CDR3: CASRIGGSSQKLFF
D: TRBD1; size: .; J: TRBJ2-2; V: TRBV5-4; DNA: TGTGCCAGCAGCATTAGACAGGGGTATACCGGGGAGCTGTTTTTT; CDR3: CASSIRQGYTGELFF
D: .; size: few; J: TRBJ2-2; V: TRBV19; DNA: TGTGCCAGTAGTATAGTGCTAGCCGCCACCGGGGAGCTGTTTTTT; CDR3: CASSIVLAATGELFF
D: TRBD2; size: few; J: TRBJ2-7; V: TRBV7-9; DNA: TGTGCCAGCAGCTTAGTGCGGGAGGAGCAGTACTTC; CDR3: CASSLVREEQYF
D: .; size: many; J: TRBJ2-5; V: TRBV7-2; DNA: TGTGCCAGCAGCTTTGCTTTAGAGACCCAGTACTTC; CDR3: CASSFALETQYF
D: .; size: few; J: TRBJ1-2; V: TRBV15; DNA: TGTGCCACCAGCAGAGATCGGGTAAGGGGCGAGAGTGGCTACACCTTC; CDR3: CATSRDRVRGESGYTF
D: .; size: many; J: TRBJ2-7; V: TRBV20-1; DNA: TGCAGTGCTAGAGTGCCGGGACTCGGAGCCTACGAGCAGTACTTC; CDR3: CSARVPGLGAYEQYF
D: TRBD2; size: many; J: TRBJ2-7; V: TRBV20-1; DNA: TGCAGTGCTAGAGATGTACTAGCGGGAGAGAACGAGCAGTACTTC; CDR3: CSARDVLAGENEQYF
D: .; size: few; J: TRBJ2-7; V: TRBV5-6; DNA: TGTGCCAGCAGCTTGCGACTCCGCGGGTGGGAGCAGTACTTC; CDR3: CASSLRLRGWEQYF
D: .; size: few; J: TRBJ1-1; V: TRBV12-3/TRBV12-4; DNA: TGTGCCAGCAGTTCTGAGAACACTGAAGCTTTCTTT; CDR3: CASSSENTEAFF
D: .; size: .; J: TRBJ2-1; V: TRBV7-3; DNA: TGTGCCAGCAGCTCCGACTCCAATGAGCAGTTCTTC; CDR3: CASSSDSNEQFF
D: .; size: .; J: TRBJ1-2; V: TRBV7-9; DNA: TGTGCCAGCAGCTTAGCGGCAGCGTGGGGCTACACCTTC; CDR3: CASSLAAAWGYTF
D: .; size: many; J: TRBJ1-1; V: TRBV7-9; DNA: TGTGCCAGCAGCTTGCAAACTGAAGCTTTCTTT; CDR3: CASSLQTEAFF
D: TRBD2; size: .; J: TRBJ2-1; V: TRBV20-1; DNA: TGCAGTGCTAGCGGGACTAGCGGGAGGGTGGGCTACAATGAGCAGTTCTTC; CDR3: CSASGTSGRVGYNEQFF
D: .; size: few; J: TRBJ1-1; V: TRBV5-1; DNA: TGCGCCAGCAGCTTGTCAGGGGCCAACACTGAAGCTTTCTTT; CDR3: CASSLSGANTEAFF
D: TRBD1; size: .; J: TRBJ2-4; V: TRBV10-3; DNA: TGTGCCATCGGACAGGAGTTTAACATTCAGTACTTC; CDR3: CAIGQEFNIQYF
D: .; size: .; J: TRBJ1-1; V: TRBV7-8; DNA: TGTGCCAGCAGCTTAGGACAGGCTAATCTTGAAGCTTTCTTT; CDR3: CASSLGQANLEAFF
D: .; size: few; J: TRBJ2-7; V: TRBV27; DNA: TGTGCCAGCTCCCACCCGGCAGGCTACGAGCAGTACTTC; CDR3: CASSHPAGYEQYF
D: TRBD2; size: .; J: TRBJ2-1; V: TRBV5-5; DNA: TGTGCCAGCAGCTATCCAACTAGCGGGAGGGCCAATGAGCAGTTCTTC; CDR3: CASSYPTSGRANEQFF
D: .; size: .; J: TRBJ1-1; V: TRBV12-3/TRBV12-4; DNA: TGTGCCAGCACACTGTTTGGTGAGAACACTGAAGCTTTCTTT; CDR3: CASTLFGENTEAFF
D: TRBD2; size: .; J: TRBJ2-1; V: TRBV20-1; DNA: TGCAGTGCTAGAGACGCTCCGGGACTAGCGGGAGTGGCTGAGCAGTTCTTC; CDR3: CSARDAPGLAGVAEQFF
D: .; size: .; J: TRBJ2-7; V: TRBV6-5; DNA: TGTGCCAGCAGTTACTCAACCGGGGCCGCGACCTACGAGCAGTACTTC; CDR3: CASSYSTGAATYEQYF
D: TRBD1; size: .; J: TRBJ2-4; V: TRBV28; DNA: TGTGCCAGCAGTTCGGGACAGGGGGGACGGAAAAACATTCAGTACTTC; CDR3: CASSSGQGGRKNIQYF
D: TRBD2; size: .; J: TRBJ2-1; V: TRBV20-1; DNA: TGCAGTGCTAGAGGCCACCTTCGACTAGCGGGCCACTACAATGAGCAGTTCTTC; CDR3: CSARGHLRLAGHYNEQFF
D: .; size: .; J: TRBJ2-5; V: TRBV15; DNA: TGTGCCACCAGCAGAGCGTTAGCCGAACCCCAAGAGACCCAGTACTTC; CDR3: CATSRALAEPQETQYF
D: .; size: many; J: TRBJ2-1; V: TRBV4-2; DNA: TGTGCCAGCAGCCAAGAAGGTAGCAGCGGTGCGGAGCAGTTCTTC; CDR3: CASSQEGSSGAEQFF
D: TRBD2; size: few; J: TRBJ2-1; V: TRBV11-2; DNA: TGTGCCAGCAGCTTCTCAACTAGCGGGAGGGCCAAGAATGAGCAGTTCTTC; CDR3: CASSFSTSGRAKNEQFF
D: .; size: many; J: TRBJ2-7; V: TRBV24-1; DNA: TGTGCCAGTGCTCCGGGGCGACCCCCCTACGAGCAGTACTTC; CDR3: CASAPGRPPYEQYF
D: TRBD2; size: few; J: TRBJ2-3; V: TRBV27; DNA: TGTGCCAGCAGTTTGGCGGGACTAGCTCCAGATACGCAGTATTTT; CDR3: CASSLAGLAPDTQYF
D: TRBD1; size: .; J: TRBJ2-5; V: TRBV5-1; DNA: TGCGCCAGCAGGAAGGGGCAGGGGGCAGAGACCCAGTACTTC; CDR3: CASRKGQGAETQYF
D: TRBD2; size: few; J: TRBJ2-3; V: TRBV30; DNA: TGTGCCTGGGAACTAGCGGGAGGGAATACGCAGTATTTT; CDR3: CAWELAGGNTQYF
D: .; size: .; J: TRBJ2-2; V: TRBV19; DNA: TGTGCCAGTAGTTGGAAAGGGCGGAACACCGGGGAGCTGTTTTTT; CDR3: CASSWKGRNTGELFF
D: .; size: few; J: TRBJ2-7; V: TRBV12-3/TRBV12-4; DNA: TGTGCCAGCAGTTTTATCGGGATCGACGAGCAGTACTTC; CDR3: CASSFIGIDEQYF